The 9 T cell receptor beta chains below all came from one sample that was sequenced in a study of blood T cell repertoires in COVID-19. Assay used: immunoSEQ multiplex PCR; TCRdb lists only in-frame clones, some missing. Of roughly 38,000 clones listed, over 75% are singletons. The source material was peripheral blood. The receptors here all came from a man in his forties or fifties with active or convalescent COVID-19.

This clone was found many times. V is TRBV6-5 and J is TRBJ1-2, with a possible D match to TRBD1 (5 bases). The CDR3 is 14 residues long. V was clipped by 0 bases and J by 3 bases, with 8 bases between them. Germline V gene sequence: CDR1 MNHEY, CDR2 SVGAGI. CDR3: CASSYSGGDYGYTF. CDR3 DNA: TGTGCCAGCAGTTACTCCGGGGGAGACTATGGCTACACCTTC.

In regard to this clone: Other DNA sequences in this sample translate to the same CDR3. The J gene is TRBJ1-1, the V gene TRBV7-9; a weak D match, TRBD1 (6 bases). The germline V gene encodes CDR1 SEHNR and CDR2 FQNEAQ (reference sequence). The CDR3 spans 14 residues. V lost 1 base to trimming and J lost 1 base, with 7 bases between them. In DNA form, the CDR3 reads TGTGCCAGCAGCTTAGGGACAGCGAACACTGAAGCTTTCTTT. Protein sequence: CASSLGTANTEAFF.

V usage is TRBV27 and J usage is TRBJ2-7; 10 nucleotides match TRBD2. CDR1 is MNHEY and CDR2 is SMNVEV in the germline V gene (reference sequence). This CDR3 contains 18 residues. Unmatched junction bases numbered 12, after V lost 0 bases and J lost 4 bases. Here the CDR3 reads CASSLSWVAGGLNYEQYF. CDR3 bases: TGTGCCAGCAGTTTATCGTGGGTAGCGGGGGGTCTAAATTACGAGCAGTACTTC.

The CDR3 DNA sequence: TGTGCCAGTAGTTCCCCGATCGGGACAGGGGGCTATTGGTTTGGCTACACCTTC. Translated, it gives CASSSPIGTGGYWFGYTF. This sequence joins TRBV19 and TRBJ1-2; 12 bases agree with TRBD1. V was pared by 5 bases and J by 7 bases, with 17 bases of the junction left unmatched. CDR1 is LNHDA and CDR2 is SQIVND in the germline V gene (reference sequence). The CDR3 has 18 residues.

This chain links TRBV5-4 with TRBJ1-1; tentatively, D is TRBD1 (5 bases). Trimming stripped 4 bases from V and 3 bases from J, with 10 bases between. CDR1 and CDR2 (germline): SGHNT, YYREEE (reference sequence). The CDR3 runs 13 residues. DNA for the CDR3: TGTGCCAGCAGCCCAGGGTGGGACACTGAAGCTTTCTTT. Translation gives CASSPGWDTEAFF.

This clone has more than one count but fewer than ten. V and J are TRBV29-1 and TRBJ1-2; possible D gene TRBD1, 6 bases. Trimming removed 7 bases at V and 6 bases at J, with 18 bases between. From germline, CDR1 is SQVTM and CDR2 ANQGSEA. The CDR3 contains 13 residues. The CDR3 reads CSALTGSGDGYTF. In nucleotides, the CDR3 is TGCAGCGCCTTGACAGGCTCCGGGGATGGCTACACCTTC. Together with reference TRBV29-1 and TRBJ1-2, the CDR3 gives the full variable domain: SAVISQKPSRDICQRGTSLTIQCQVDSQVTMMFWYRQQPGQSLTLIATANQGSEATYESGFVIDKFPISRPNLTFSTLTVSNMSPEDSSIYLCSALTGSGDGYTFGSGTRLTVV.

The chain's CDR3 is CASSFDRGRNQPQHF. The CDR3, as DNA: TGTGCCAGCAGCTTCGACAGGGGAAGAAATCAGCCCCAGCATTTT. The chain carries TRBV5-5 and TRBJ1-5, with 8 bases that match TRBD1. Trimming at V came to 2 bases and at J to 4 bases, leaving 5 bases not matched to a gene. Per the germline V gene, CDR1 is SGHKS and CDR2 is YYEKEE (reference sequence). This CDR3 comprises 15 residues.

The chain employs TRBV7-9 and TRBJ2-1; D perhaps matches TRBD2 (5 bases). Germline V gene lookup returns CDR1 SEHNR and CDR2 FQNEAQ (reference sequence). The CDR3 spans 14 residues. V lost 5 bases to trimming and J lost 8 bases, with 16 bases between them. CDR3 coding DNA: TGTGCCAGCAGCGCCCAGAGTCTGCGGGATGAGCAGTTCTTC. Protein product: CASSAQSLRDEQFF.

The chain joins TRBV6-5 to TRBJ1-1; no firm D call. Per the germline V gene, CDR1 is MNHEY and CDR2 is SVGAGI. Trimming stripped 6 bases from V and 4 bases from J, with 18 bases between. This CDR3 is built from 15 residues. The CDR3 loop is CASSQYSGWRTEAFF. The CDR3 bases are TGTGCCAGCAGCCAATATTCGGGGTGGCGCACTGAAGCTTTCTTT.